The clone carrying this TCR beta chain was seen a handful of times. As yet, its antigen is unknown. TCRdb called the reads again in MiXCR, with one record for every CDR3 protein. The sample carries around 900,000 distinct CDR3 sequences, approximately 31% recorded once. The entry originates in a study of T cell repertoires in cytomegalovirus infection. On the study more broadly: Used in the study were CMV epitopes, some recently identified and HLA-C-restricted, others well-studied and HLA-B-restricted. Public TCR beta signatures indicated both CMV infection and matching HLA type. General study findings and limits: HLA-C-restricted, CMV-specific TCR beta clonotypes were dominant ex vivo. There were carriers of CMV plus the relevant HLA, and cumulative public TCR beta family frequency identified them.

CDR1 is SEHNR and CDR2 is FQNEAQ in the germline V gene (reference sequence). This CDR3 comprises 13 residues. V lost 5 bases and J lost 8, with 15 bases in between. Material: cultured CD8+ T cells from PBMCs, obtained from culture after CMV antigen stimulation. The chain couples TRBV7-9 to TRBJ1-1; D may be TRBD1 (5 bases). This receptor was identified in a human donor in good health (CMV status not recorded). Some clones in this sample may be carry-over from other donors' samples. For the CDR3, the DNA is TGTGCCAGCAGCCCCCCCTCGGCAGGGGAAGCTTTCTTT. Protein product: CASSPPSAGEAFF. Full variable domain (remainder filled in from reference TRBV7-9 and TRBJ1-1): DTGVSQNPRHKITKRGQNVTFRCDPISEHNRLYWYRQTLGQGPEFLTYFQNEAQLEKSRLLSDRFSAERPKGSFSTLEIQRTEQGDSAMYLCASSPPSAGEAFFGQGTRLTVV.